This entry features one TCR beta chain sequence. Profiling relied on immunoSEQ multiplex PCR, and the TCRdb table lists in-frame clones only, not all of them. The top ten hold roughly 18% of the sample, which has approximately 120,000 clones, less than 85% seen once. The entry originates in a study of blood T cell repertoires in COVID-19. Overall study: Sites across the United States, Italy and Spain contributed samples from acute and convalescent COVID-19. Sources were T cells, B-cell-depleted T cells, or PBMCs; the material itself was cDNA or gDNA.

This CDR3 contains 13 residues. The germline V gene has CDR1 GTSNPN and CDR2 SVGIG (reference sequence). With 0 bases removed from V and 1 base from J, the gap between germline ends came to 6 bases. Input material: peripheral blood. The genes are TRBV30 and TRBJ1-1; no reliable D call. This clonotype was sampled from a woman in her sixties or seventies with acute or convalescent COVID-19. The CDR3 sequence is CAWSVSRNTEAFF. The CDR3, as DNA: TGTGCCTGGAGTGTAAGTAGGAACACTGAAGCTTTCTTT.